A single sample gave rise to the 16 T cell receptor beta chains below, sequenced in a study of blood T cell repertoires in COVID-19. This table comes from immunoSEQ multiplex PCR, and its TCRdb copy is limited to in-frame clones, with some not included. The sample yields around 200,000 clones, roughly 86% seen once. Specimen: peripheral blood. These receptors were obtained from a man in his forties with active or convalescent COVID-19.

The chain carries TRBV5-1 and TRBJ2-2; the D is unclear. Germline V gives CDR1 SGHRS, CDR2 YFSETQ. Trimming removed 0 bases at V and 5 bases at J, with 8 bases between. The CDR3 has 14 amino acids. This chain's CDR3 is CASSLESATGELFF. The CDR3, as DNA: TGCGCCAGCAGCTTGGAAAGCGCTACCGGGGAGCTGTTTTTT.

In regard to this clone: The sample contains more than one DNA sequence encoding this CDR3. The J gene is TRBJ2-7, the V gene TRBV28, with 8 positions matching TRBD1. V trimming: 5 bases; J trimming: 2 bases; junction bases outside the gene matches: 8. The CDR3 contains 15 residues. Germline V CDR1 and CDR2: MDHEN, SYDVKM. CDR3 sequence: CASSSTGTGAYEQYF. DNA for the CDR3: TGTGCCAGCAGTAGTACCGGGACAGGTGCCTACGAGCAGTACTTC.

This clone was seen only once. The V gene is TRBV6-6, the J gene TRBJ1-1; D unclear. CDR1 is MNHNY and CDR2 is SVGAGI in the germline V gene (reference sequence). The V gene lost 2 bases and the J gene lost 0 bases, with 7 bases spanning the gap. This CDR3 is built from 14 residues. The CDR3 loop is CASSYKEVNTEAFF. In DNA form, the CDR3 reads TGTGCCAGCAGTTACAAGGAGGTGAACACTGAAGCTTTCTTT.

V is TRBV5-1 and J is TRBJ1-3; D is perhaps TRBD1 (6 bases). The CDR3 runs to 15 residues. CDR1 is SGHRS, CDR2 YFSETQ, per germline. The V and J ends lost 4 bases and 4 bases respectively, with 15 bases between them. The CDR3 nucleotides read TGCGCCAGCAGCGACCACAGGGTTACCGGAAACACCATATATTTT. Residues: CASSDHRVTGNTIYF.

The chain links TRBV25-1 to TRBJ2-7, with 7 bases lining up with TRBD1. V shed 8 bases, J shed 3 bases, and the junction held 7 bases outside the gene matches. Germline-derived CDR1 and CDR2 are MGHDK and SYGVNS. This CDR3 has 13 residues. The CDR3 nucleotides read TGTGCCAGCTCCGGGACAGCCAACTACGAGCAGTACTTC. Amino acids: CASSGTANYEQYF.

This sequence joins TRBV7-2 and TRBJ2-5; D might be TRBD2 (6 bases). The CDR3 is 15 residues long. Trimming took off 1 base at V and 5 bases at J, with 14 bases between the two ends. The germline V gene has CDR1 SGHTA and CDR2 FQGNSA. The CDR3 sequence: CASSLGRGSGETQYF. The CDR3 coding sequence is TGTGCCAGCAGCTTAGGGCGGGGCTCGGGGGAGACCCAGTACTTC.

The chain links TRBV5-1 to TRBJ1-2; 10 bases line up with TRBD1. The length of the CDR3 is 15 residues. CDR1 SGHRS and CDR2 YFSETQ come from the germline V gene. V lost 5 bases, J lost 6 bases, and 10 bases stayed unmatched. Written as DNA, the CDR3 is TGCGCCAGCAGGGAAAGTCCGGGACAGGGGAATGGCTACACCTTC. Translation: CASRESPGQGNGYTF.

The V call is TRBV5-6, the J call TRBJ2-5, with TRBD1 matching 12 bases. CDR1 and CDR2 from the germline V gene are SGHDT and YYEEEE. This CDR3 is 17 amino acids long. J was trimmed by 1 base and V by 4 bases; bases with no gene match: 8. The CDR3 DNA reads TGTGCCAGCAGCCTAAGTGGGACAGGGGGCTCCCAAGAGACCCAGTACTTC. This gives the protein CASSLSGTGGSQETQYF.

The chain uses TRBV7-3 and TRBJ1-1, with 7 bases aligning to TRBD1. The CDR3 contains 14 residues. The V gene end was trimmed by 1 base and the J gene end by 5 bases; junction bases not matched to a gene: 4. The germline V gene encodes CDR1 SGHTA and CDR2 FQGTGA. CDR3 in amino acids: CASSLKMTGTEAFF. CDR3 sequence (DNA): TGTGCCAGCAGCTTAAAGATGACAGGGACTGAAGCTTTCTTT.

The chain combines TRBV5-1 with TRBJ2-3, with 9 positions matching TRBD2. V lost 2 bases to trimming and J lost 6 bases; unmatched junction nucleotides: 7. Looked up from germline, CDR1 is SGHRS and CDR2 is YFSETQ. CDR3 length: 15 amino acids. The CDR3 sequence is CASSFGNSGGDTQYF. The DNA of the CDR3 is TGCGCCAGCAGCTTCGGGAATAGCGGGGGTGATACGCAGTATTTT.

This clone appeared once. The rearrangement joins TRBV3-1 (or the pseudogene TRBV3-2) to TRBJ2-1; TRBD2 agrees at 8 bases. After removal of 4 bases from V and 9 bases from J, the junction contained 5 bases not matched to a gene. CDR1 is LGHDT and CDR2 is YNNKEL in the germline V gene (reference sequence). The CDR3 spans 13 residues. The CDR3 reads CASSLPGTSEQFF. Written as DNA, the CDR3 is TGTGCCAGCAGCCTTCCTGGGACTAGTGAGCAGTTCTTC.

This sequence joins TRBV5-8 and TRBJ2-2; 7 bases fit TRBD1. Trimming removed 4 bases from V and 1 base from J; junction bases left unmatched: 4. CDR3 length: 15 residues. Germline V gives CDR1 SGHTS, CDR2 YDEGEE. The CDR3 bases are TGTGCCAGCAGCACCGGGACAGTGAACACCGGGGAGCTGTTTTTT. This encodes CASSTGTVNTGELFF. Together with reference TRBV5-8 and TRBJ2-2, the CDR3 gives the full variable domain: EAGVTQSPTHLIKTRGQQATLRCSPISGHTSVYWYQQALGLGLQFLLWYDEGEERNRGNFPPRFSGRQFPNYSSELNVNALELEDSALYLCASSTGTVNTGELFFGEGSRLTVL.

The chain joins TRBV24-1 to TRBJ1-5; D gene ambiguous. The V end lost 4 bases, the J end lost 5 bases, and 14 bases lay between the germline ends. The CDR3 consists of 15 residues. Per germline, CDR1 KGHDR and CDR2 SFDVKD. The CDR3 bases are TGTGCCACCAGTGACCCCGGAACGGGAGATCAGCCCCAGCATTTT. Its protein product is CATSDPGTGDQPQHF.

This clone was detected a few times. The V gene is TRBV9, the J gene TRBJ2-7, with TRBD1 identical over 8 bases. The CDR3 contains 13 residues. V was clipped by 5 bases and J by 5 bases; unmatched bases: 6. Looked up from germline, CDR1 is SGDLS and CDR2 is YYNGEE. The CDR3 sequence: CASSRTGHNEQYF. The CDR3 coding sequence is TGTGCCAGCAGTCGGACAGGGCACAACGAGCAGTACTTC.

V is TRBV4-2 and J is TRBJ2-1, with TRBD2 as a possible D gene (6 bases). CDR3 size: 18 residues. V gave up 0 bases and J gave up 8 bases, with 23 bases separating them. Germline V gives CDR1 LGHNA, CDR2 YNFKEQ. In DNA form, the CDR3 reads TGTGCCAGCAGCCAAGATCCTATCGTGGGGGGTCAGGGCGATGAGCAGTTCTTC. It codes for CASSQDPIVGGQGDEQFF.

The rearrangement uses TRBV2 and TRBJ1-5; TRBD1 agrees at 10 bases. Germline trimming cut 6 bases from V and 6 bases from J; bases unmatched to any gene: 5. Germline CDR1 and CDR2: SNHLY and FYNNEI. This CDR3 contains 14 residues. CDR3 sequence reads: CASSLTGGPQPQHF. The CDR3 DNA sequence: TGTGCCAGCAGCCTGACAGGGGGCCCTCAGCCCCAGCATTTT. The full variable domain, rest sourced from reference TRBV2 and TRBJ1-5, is EPEVTQTPSHQVTQMGQEVILRCVPISNHLYFYWYRQILGQKVEFLVSFYNNEISEKSEIFDDQFSVERPDGSNFTLKIRSTKLEDSAMYFCASSLTGGPQPQHFGDGTRLSIL.